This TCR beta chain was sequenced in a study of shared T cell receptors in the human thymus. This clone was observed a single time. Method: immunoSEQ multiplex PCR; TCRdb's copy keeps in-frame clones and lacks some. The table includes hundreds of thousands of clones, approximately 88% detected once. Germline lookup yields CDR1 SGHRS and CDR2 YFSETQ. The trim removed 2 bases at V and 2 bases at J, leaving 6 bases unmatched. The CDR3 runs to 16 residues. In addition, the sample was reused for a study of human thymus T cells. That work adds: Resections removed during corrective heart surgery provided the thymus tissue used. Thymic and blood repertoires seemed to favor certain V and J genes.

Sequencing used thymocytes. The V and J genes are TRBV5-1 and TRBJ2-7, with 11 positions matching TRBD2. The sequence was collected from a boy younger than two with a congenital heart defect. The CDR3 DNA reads TGCGCCAGCAGCTTTGGGACTAGCGGCCCCGCCTACGAGCAGTACTTC. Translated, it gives CASSFGTSGPAYEQYF.